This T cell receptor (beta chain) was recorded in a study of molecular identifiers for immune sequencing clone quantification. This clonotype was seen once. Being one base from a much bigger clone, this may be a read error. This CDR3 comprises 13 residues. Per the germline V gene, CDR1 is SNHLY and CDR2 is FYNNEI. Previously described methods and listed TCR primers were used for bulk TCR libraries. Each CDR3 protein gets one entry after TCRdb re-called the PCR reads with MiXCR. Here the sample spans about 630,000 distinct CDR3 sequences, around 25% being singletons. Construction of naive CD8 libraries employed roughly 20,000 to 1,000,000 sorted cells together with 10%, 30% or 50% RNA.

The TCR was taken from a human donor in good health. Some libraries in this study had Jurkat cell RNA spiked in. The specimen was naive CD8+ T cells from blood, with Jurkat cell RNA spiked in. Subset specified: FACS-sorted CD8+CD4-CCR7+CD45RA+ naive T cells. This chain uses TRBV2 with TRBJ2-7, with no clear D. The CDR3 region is CASVRAHSYEQHF. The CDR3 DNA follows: TGTGCCAGCGTACGGGCCCACTCCTACGAGCAGCACTTC.